The T cell receptor (beta chain) under discussion was sequenced for a study of T-cell reconstitution after alpha-beta-depleted transplantation in children listed by TCRdb under 2016. Notes on the research overall: T-cell immune reconstitution after TCRalphabeta/CD19-depleted allogeneic hematopoietic cell transplantation in children was quantitatively tracked in the study by means of TCR repertoire profiling.

Preparation of the library involved PCR. The data were produced on an Illumina HiSeq 2500. Molecular barcoding was employed in the preparation of TCR libraries, with unique molecular identifiers being used to normalize TCRbeta repertoire quantification. TCRdb reanalyzed the raw reads on its own, using fastp at Q25 for trimming and MiXCR for clone calling, and kept in-frame beta chains. Rows with one shared CDR3 protein collapse into an entry with the most common genes and DNA. This sample holds about 90,000 distinct CDR3 sequences; about 16% were observed only once. The ten largest clonotypes hold about 20% of the sample. Concerning this clonotype itself: Its antigen remains unidentified. No base-level quality is on record; no much larger clone is a single base apart.

The treatment or condition label of this sample denotes: allogeneic hematopoietic cell transplantation with graft depleted of TCRalphabeta T cells and CD19 B cells. The transplant recipients were children given TCRalphabeta/CD19-depleted allogeneic hematopoietic cell grafts. Summary of the overall study and its limitations: The apparently early alphabetaT-cell count recovery about two months after transplant was reportedly dependent on only several hundred rapidly expanded clones derived from non-depleted graft cells. In some patients, the high TCRbeta diversity seen at day 60 was put down to recipient T cells and intrathymic progenitors that had survived conditioning. The frequencies of hyperexpanded clones fell over the following months, and after one year, T-cell counts and TCRbeta diversity were mostly attributed to newly produced T cells.

CDR3 length: 12 amino acids, cysteine to phenylalanine. Only CDR3 DNA remains: 36 bases, in frame from the first base. Cut back by 4 bases and 7 bases, the V and J ends lie 9 bases apart. CDR1 and CDR2 are drawn from the germline V gene (reference sequence): MNHEY, SMNVEV. The sequence came from a male patient aged 2-15 years who had a stem cell transplant for acute lymphoblastic leukemia, so the T cells may come from the graft donor. The sequence is built from TRBV27 and TRBJ2-3; the D gene remains uncertain. Here the sequenced sample was PBMCs, mostly from graft donor cells, taken 180 days after TCRalphabeta/CD19-depleted stem cell transplant. Here the CDR3 is given as CASSSPLYTQYF. The bases are TGTGCCAGCAGTTCCCCCCTATATACGCAGTATTTT.